What follows is one T cell receptor beta chain and its context. This CDR3 spans 16 amino acids. The germline V gene encodes CDR1 SGHVS and CDR2 FNYEAQ. With 5 bases clipped from V and 4 bases from J, the junction kept 11 bases outside the gene matches. TCRdb reanalysed the multiplex PCR reads using MiXCR and keeps one entry per CDR3 protein. Altogether about 22,000 distinct CDR3 sequences are present, roughly 60% being singletons, with the ten largest covering about 19%. The sample is drawn from a study of breast tumors, draining lymph nodes, adjacent tissues. This sequence was found in a female donor with breast cancer. Some clones in this sample may be carry-over from other donors' samples. The chain employs TRBV7-6 and TRBJ2-7; TRBD2 matches at 10 bases. Sequencing was carried out using tumor-adjacent breast tissue. CDR3 in DNA: TGTGCCAGCAGCCCCCAGGGTAATAGCGGGGGGTACGAGCAGTACTTC. Translated, it gives CASSPQGNSGGYEQYF.